The present T cell receptor (beta chain) was sequenced within a study of shared clonotypes between healthy human individuals. At the level of the study: The study drew on two women and a few men aged 18 to 49 as donors. Per donor, CD8 memory used one plate, CD8 naive used two, CD4 memory used three and CD4 naive used three. Study conclusions and caveats: Sampling covered blood only; tissue repertoires likely differ.

Of note for this clone: What it binds is not known. Additional DNA sequences in this sample encode the identical CDR3.

The CDR3 extends over 13 amino acids. Germline loops: CDR1 MDHEN, CDR2 SYDVKM. With 3 bases removed from V and 0 bases from J, the gap between germline ends came to 4 bases. Per the study methods: ImmunoSEQ only sent back junction sequences with no quality scores, so filtering was done differently. Sequenced by immunoSEQ multiplex PCR; TCRdb stores in-frame clones only, minus some. Clone size and the V and J calls come from that table; the DNA yielded D and trimming. The data hold roughly 1,600,000 clones, with 98% observed a single time. This sequence originates from a man in his thirties or forties in good health. The sequencing input was naive CD4+ T cells sorted from blood. Subset reported: CD45RA+ positively selected. This chain links TRBV28 with TRBJ2-3; D is undetermined. Written as DNA, the CDR3 is TGTGCCAGCAGTTTGGACAGCACAGATACGCAGTATTTT. Its translation: CASSLDSTDTQYF.